Sequencing of this TCR beta chain was carried out in a study of breast tumors, draining lymph nodes, adjacent tissues. General study results and limits: Tumor repertoires ranked between lymph nodes and nontumor tissue in diversity, with V and J gene preferences. That most tumor T cells come from lymph nodes remained unproven.

The length of the CDR3 is 15 residues. The V end lost 4 bases, the J end lost 6 bases, and 16 bases lay between the germline ends. Germline CDR1 reads MNHNS; CDR2 reads SASEGT. This clonotype came up many times. What it binds is not known. TCRdb reanalysed the multiplex PCR reads using MiXCR and keeps one entry per CDR3 protein. The table has about 80,000 distinct CDR3 sequences, approximately 20% seen once. Samples came from axillary lymph nodes draining the breast cancer. The sequenced sample consisted of axillary lymph node tissue. The chain carries TRBV6-1 and TRBJ1-5, with D possibly being TRBD1 (5 bases). This clonotype originated in a female donor with breast cancer. Some clones in this sample may be carry-over from other donors' samples. The CDR3 reads CASSVEVGTAQPQHF. The CDR3, as DNA: TGTGCCAGCAGTGTCGAAGTAGGGACGGCTCAGCCCCAGCATTTT.